The 23 T cell receptor beta chains reported below all come from one sample, sequenced in a study of OX40 agonist ivuxolimab in advanced cancers. Clones were read by immunoSEQ multiplex PCR, and TCRdb kept only the in-frame ones, dropping some. The data hold about 50,000 clones, with approximately 84% observed a single time. The sample in question was CD4+ or CD8+ T cells sorted from blood, obtained in a trial of the OX40 agonist ivuxolimab. The receptors were gathered from an adult with an advanced solid tumor such as melanoma, head and neck, liver or kidney cancer.

J is TRBJ1-1 and V is TRBV10-3, with 8 positions matching TRBD1. This CDR3 region has 14 residues. Germline-derived CDR1 and CDR2 are ENHRY and SYGVKD. The V segment lost 1 base and the J segment 3 bases; nucleotides outside the gene matches: 1. CDR3 residues: CAISELTGDTEAFF. The DNA for the CDR3 is TGTGCCATCAGTGAGTTGACAGGGGACACTGAAGCTTTCTTT.

This chain connects TRBV5-1 to TRBJ1-1; D gene unclear. Trimming took off 5 bases at V and 11 bases at J, with 19 bases between the two ends. The germline V gene encodes CDR1 SGHRS and CDR2 YFSETQ. The CDR3 is 13 residues long. This CDR3 is CASSETLPAEAFF. The CDR3, as DNA: TGCGCCAGCAGTGAGACACTACCTGCGGAGGCTTTCTTT.

This clone turned up a few times. The chain carries TRBV19 and TRBJ1-2; D is uncertain. The CDR3 totals 14 residues. The V end was cut by 3 bases, the J end by 1 base, with 9 bases between. From germline, CDR1 is LNHDA and CDR2 SQIVND (reference sequence). The CDR3 is CASSIQDRNYGYTF. The DNA for the CDR3 is TGTGCCAGTAGTATCCAGGACCGTAACTATGGCTACACCTTC.

The genes are TRBV6-6 and TRBJ1-6; D is ambiguous. The V gene's germline CDR1 is MNHNY and CDR2 SVGAGI (reference sequence). V lost 6 bases and J 14 bases, leaving 11 bases between the germline ends. The CDR3 extends over 11 amino acids. This CDR3 is CASSSRGTLHF. The DNA of the CDR3 is TGTGCCAGCAGCTCCCGGGGAACCCTCCACTTT.

The CDR3 loop reads CASSRTGGTQETQYF. CDR3 DNA: TGCGCCAGCAGCCGGACAGGGGGGACACAAGAGACCCAGTACTTC. V usage is TRBV5-1 and J usage is TRBJ2-5, with 10 bases identical to TRBD1. CDR1 is SGHRS, CDR2 YFSETQ, per germline. V lost 4 bases and J lost 2; bases outside the gene matches: 5. This CDR3 is 15 amino acids long.

This clone was detected once. The CDR3, as DNA: TGTGCCAGCAGCTTAGGTCGGGGGATCTCCTATGGCTACACCTTC. Its translation is CASSLGRGISYGYTF. V gene TRBV7-9 combines with J gene TRBJ1-2; a weak D match, TRBD1 (5 bases). With 1 base removed from V and 4 bases from J, the gap between germline ends came to 13 bases. Germline V lookup: CDR1 SEHNR, CDR2 FQNEAQ (reference sequence). This CDR3 is 15 amino acids long.

J is TRBJ1-1 and V is TRBV5-4, with 8 bases fitting TRBD1. Unmatched junction bases numbered 10, after V lost 4 bases and J lost 5 bases. Germline V gene lookup returns CDR1 SGHNT and CDR2 YYREEE (reference sequence). CDR3 length: 15 amino acids. The CDR3 DNA reads TGTGCCAGCAGCCATTGGACAGGGTTTAGTACTGAAGCTTTCTTT. It specifies CASSHWTGFSTEAFF.

V and J are TRBV9 and TRBJ1-2, with 8 bases aligning to TRBD1. The germline CDR1 and CDR2 sequences are SGDLS and YYNGEE. CDR3 length: 17 residues. The trim removed 3 bases at V and 4 bases at J, leaving 14 bases unmatched. Here the CDR3 DNA reads TGTGCCAGCAGCGAAAAACTTACCGGGACAGGCGTCTATGGCTACACCTTC. Residues: CASSEKLTGTGVYGYTF.

V gene TRBV2 combines with J gene TRBJ1-1; TRBD1 matches at 8 bases. V shed 5 bases and J 1 base; nucleotides not matched to a gene: 3. The CDR3 runs 14 residues. The germline CDR1 and CDR2 sequences are SNHLY and FYNNEI. CDR3: CASSSDRANTEAFF. The CDR3 DNA follows: TGTGCCAGCAGTTCGGACAGGGCGAACACTGAAGCTTTCTTT.

This chain joins TRBV6-1 and TRBJ2-5, with D perhaps TRBD1 (6 bases). The CDR3 spans 13 residues. The germline V and J ends were trimmed by 6 bases and 1 base, with 9 bases remaining between them. CDR1 is MNHNS, CDR2 SASEGT, per germline. CDR3 sequence (DNA): TGTGCCAGCAGGATGGACAGCCAAGAGACCCAGTACTTC. It is translated as CASRMDSQETQYF.

V usage is TRBV7-2 and J usage is TRBJ1-1; perhaps TRBD1 as D (5 bases). Trimming pared 4 bases from V and 0 bases from J, leaving 6 bases between. CDR3 length: 13 amino acids. Germline assignment: CDR1 SGHTA and CDR2 FQGNSA. CDR3 region: CASSWGMNTEAFF. Written as DNA, the CDR3 is TGTGCCAGCAGCTGGGGGATGAACACTGAAGCTTTCTTT.

The V call is TRBV14, the J call TRBJ1-1; D unclear. V lost 0 bases and J lost 2, with 10 bases in between. The V gene's germline CDR1 is SGHDN and CDR2 FVKESK. The CDR3 consists of 15 residues. The DNA for the CDR3 is TGTGCCAGCAGCCAAGAATACGGTGATAACACTGAAGCTTTCTTT. It yields the protein CASSQEYGDNTEAFF.

J is TRBJ2-3 and V is TRBV6-4, with 11 positions matching TRBD2. Losses at the gene ends were 7 bases for V and 4 bases for J; bases not matched to a gene: 7. There are 15 residues in the CDR3. Germline values: CDR1 MRHNA, CDR2 SNTAGT. The CDR3 loop reads CASKLAGGLSDTQYF. As DNA, the CDR3 is TGTGCCAGCAAATTAGCGGGAGGGCTTTCAGATACGCAGTATTTT.

The V gene is TRBV5-1, the J gene TRBJ1-1; D perhaps matches TRBD1 (6 bases). In germline, CDR1 is SGHRS, CDR2 YFSETQ. This CDR3 is built from 13 residues. Between the trimmed V and J ends, which lost 4 bases and 1 base, there was a span of 8 bases. CDR3 nucleotides: TGCGCCAGCAGCGGGGGGGCGAACACTGAAGCTTTCTTT. This codes for CASSGGANTEAFF.

This sequence joins TRBV11-3 and TRBJ2-1; D may be TRBD1 (5 bases). V lost 1 base, J lost 12 bases, and 16 bases lay in between. The CDR3 has 14 residues. The germline V gene has CDR1 SGHNT and CDR2 YENEEA. As DNA, the CDR3 is TGTGCCAGCAGCTTAGGTAGGGGAACGATAACGCAGTTCTTC. Protein: CASSLGRGTITQFF.

The rearrangement joins TRBV18 to TRBJ1-5, with D possibly being TRBD1 (6 bases). The V end was cut by 5 bases, the J end by 0 bases, with 14 bases between. The CDR3 runs 16 residues. In germline, CDR1 is KGHSH, CDR2 LQKENI. In nucleotides, the CDR3 is TGTGCCAGCTCATCGGACAGAGACTATAGCAATCAGCCCCAGCATTTT. This encodes CASSSDRDYSNQPQHF.

J is TRBJ2-3 and V is TRBV10-2; tentatively, D is TRBD2 (6 bases). The CDR3 is 14 amino acids. Trimming removed 2 bases from V and 5 bases from J, with 11 bases in between. Germline loops: CDR1 WSHSY, CDR2 SAAADI. The CDR3 spells CASSETGEGDTQYF. The DNA of the CDR3 is TGCGCCAGCAGTGAGACGGGAGAGGGAGATACGCAGTATTTT.

This sequence joins TRBV9 and TRBJ2-3, with TRBD2 as a possible D gene (6 bases). Looked up from germline, CDR1 is SGDLS and CDR2 is YYNGEE. Trimming took off 3 bases at V and 3 bases at J, with 14 bases between the two ends. The CDR3 length is 15 residues. The DNA for the CDR3 is TGTGCCAGCAGCGCGGGACTCGGGGAAACAGATACGCAGTATTTT. It encodes CASSAGLGETDTQYF.

The chain carries TRBV28 and TRBJ1-2; D not certain. The CDR3 sequence is 14 residues long. From germline, CDR1 is MDHEN and CDR2 SYDVKM. The V end was cut by 2 bases, the J end by 4 bases, with 11 bases between. As DNA, the CDR3 is TGTGCCAGCAGTTTAGGTAACAGTCCCTATGGCTACACCTTC. This codes for CASSLGNSPYGYTF.

The gene calls are TRBV11-3 and TRBJ2-2, with D hard to call. Germline CDR1 is SGHNT and CDR2 is YENEEA. V was cut by 5 bases and J by 0 bases, with 10 bases left in between. The CDR3 spans 15 residues. For the CDR3, the DNA is TGTGCCAGCAGCCGAGTCTCAACGAACACCGGGGAGCTGTTTTTT. It translates to CASSRVSTNTGELFF.

V gene TRBV15 combines with J gene TRBJ1-5; the D is unclear. The CDR3 runs to 13 residues. Trimming removed 1 base from V and 5 bases from J, with 6 bases in between. Germline V gene data show CDR1 as LNHNV and CDR2 as YYDKDF (reference sequence). The CDR3 spells CATSRGVYQPQHF. The DNA for the CDR3 is TGTGCCACCAGCAGAGGGGTGTATCAGCCCCAGCATTTT.

The V call is TRBV19, the J call TRBJ1-1; a possible D gene is TRBD1 (5 bases). Per germline, CDR1 LNHDA and CDR2 SQIVND (reference sequence). V was shortened by 3 bases and J by 6 bases, with 17 bases between the two germline ends. The CDR3 totals 15 residues. Written as DNA, the CDR3 is TGTGCCAGTAGTATTCTGGGCAGGGATGCGTCTGAAGCTTTCTTT. Its translation is CASSILGRDASEAFF.

This clone was seen a handful of times. The chain is built from TRBV27 and TRBJ2-7; D call uncertain. V was shortened by 0 bases and J by 4 bases, with 10 bases between the two germline ends. Germline CDR1 and CDR2: MNHEY and SMNVEV (reference sequence). CDR3 length: 14 residues. The CDR3 spells CASSLSGPRYEQYF. The CDR3 DNA sequence: TGTGCCAGCAGTTTATCCGGCCCTAGATACGAGCAGTACTTC.